The rows below give T cell receptor beta chains drawn from one sample of a study of response to subunit inactivated influenza vaccine. MiXCR was run by TCRdb on the RT-PCR reads, yielding one entry per CDR3 protein. The data hold around 480,000 distinct CDR3 sequences, with 16% observed a single time. This specimen consisted of CD4+ T cells sorted from PBMCs, obtained less than 30 months after vaccination. These receptors were collected from a man aged 50 to 69 who received an inactivated influenza vaccine. CDR3s include the opening cysteine and the closing phenylalanine or tryptophan. The D gene is left open where the match is weak. Not every row has a clone size; where given, it reads once, few, many or a size class.

J | V | D | size | CDR3 | DNA
TRBJ2-7 | TRBV20-1 | NA | few | CSTKNHFEQYF | TGCAGTACCAAAAACCATTTCGAGCAGTACTTC
TRBJ2-6 | TRBV18 | NA | NA | CASSPDSVGANVLTF | TGTGCCAGCTCACCAGATTCGGTTGGGGCCAACGTCCTGACTTTC
TRBJ1-4 | TRBV10-3 | TRBD1 | few | CAISGGQGAVEKLFF | TGTGCCATCAGCGGGGGACAGGGGGCGGTCGAAAAACTGTTTTTT
TRBJ2-7 | TRBV7-9 | NA | few | CASSPRAISSYEQYF | TGTGCCAGCAGCCCCCGGGCCATAAGCTCCTACGAGCAGTACTTC
TRBJ2-1 | TRBV18 | NA | NA | CASSPIQAGRSYNEQFF | TGTGCCAGCTCACCAATTCAGGCAGGGCGATCCTACAATGAGCAGTTCTTC
TRBJ2-7 | TRBV12-3/TRBV12-4 | NA | NA | CASSTDSYSYEQYF | TGTGCCAGCAGCACCGACTCTTACTCCTACGAGCAGTACTTC
TRBJ2-2 | TRBV18 | TRBD2 | NA | CASSQAGGPWTGELFF | TGTGCCAGCTCACAAGCGGGAGGGCCCTGGACCGGGGAGCTGTTTTTT
TRBJ2-5 | TRBV4-2 | TRBD2 | NA | CASSQDRTSGRSETQYF | TGTGCCAGCAGCCAAGATAGGACTAGCGGGAGGTCTGAGACCCAGTACTTC
TRBJ1-2 | TRBV12-3/TRBV12-4 | NA | NA | CASSLGSVGGYTF | TGTGCCAGCAGTTTAGGGTCGGTTGGTGGCTACACCTTC
TRBJ2-5 | TRBV7-2 | NA | many | CASSPSGAVETQYF | TGTGCCAGCAGCCCATCTGGGGCGGTGGAGACCCAGTACTTC
TRBJ2-7 | TRBV21-1 | NA | NA | CASSKEEQRSYEQYF | TGTGCCAGCAGCAAAGAAGAACAGCGTTCCTACGAGCAGTACTTC
TRBJ2-2 | TRBV12-3/TRBV12-4 | NA | many | CASKSLPVLGELFF | TGTGCCAGCAAATCTTTACCAGTACTCGGGGAGCTGTTTTTT
TRBJ1-2 | TRBV5-1 | TRBD1 | few | CASSLSFDPGTGSGYTF | TGCGCCAGCAGCTTGTCATTCGACCCCGGGACAGGGTCCGGCTACACCTTC
TRBJ1-2 | TRBV12-3/TRBV12-4 | TRBD1 | NA | CASSPQGAANYGYTF | TGTGCCAGCAGTCCCCAGGGGGCAGCTAACTATGGCTACACCTTC
TRBJ2-5 | TRBV7-2 | TRBD1 | NA | CASSLGRRGGETQYF | TGTGCCAGCAGCTTAGGGAGGCGAGGGGGCGAGACCCAGTACTTC
TRBJ1-1 | TRBV24-1 | TRBD1 | NA | CATSETGANTEAFF | TGTGCCACCAGTGAGACAGGGGCGAACACTGAAGCTTTCTTT
TRBJ2-1 | TRBV29-1 | TRBD2 | few | CSVGLAGGPQEQFF | TGCAGCGTCGGACTAGCGGGAGGGCCACAGGAGCAGTTCTTC
TRBJ2-1 | TRBV3-1 | NA | NA | CASSQVQHGSYNEQFF | TGTGCCAGCAGCCAAGTGCAGCATGGCTCCTACAATGAGCAGTTCTTC
TRBJ2-3 | TRBV29-1 | NA | NA | CSVATSFRDTQYF | TGCAGCGTTGCGACTAGTTTCCGAGATACGCAGTATTTT
TRBJ2-1 | TRBV3-1 | NA | NA | CASSPGRTRGEQFF | TGTGCCAGCAGCCCTGGACGGACCCGGGGGGAGCAGTTCTTC
TRBJ2-3 | TRBV5-1 | NA | NA | CASREGVGTQYF | TGCGCCAGCAGGGAAGGAGTAGGTACGCAGTATTTT
TRBJ2-7 | TRBV6-2/TRBV6-3 | NA | few | CASSFGHAYEQYF | TGTGCCAGCAGTTTTGGACACGCCTACGAGCAGTACTTC
TRBJ2-4 | TRBV20-1 | TRBD2 | NA | CSAMASGGRDIQYF | TGCAGTGCTATGGCAAGCGGGGGGAGAGACATTCAGTACTTC
TRBJ2-1 | TRBV20-1 | TRBD2 | NA | CSLRSGGGNEQFF | TGCAGCCTCCGTAGCGGGGGAGGGAATGAGCAGTTCTTC
TRBJ1-1 | TRBV5-1 | NA | NA | CASKGEVRNTEAFF | TGCGCCAGCAAGGGTGAGGTTAGGAACACTGAAGCTTTCTTT